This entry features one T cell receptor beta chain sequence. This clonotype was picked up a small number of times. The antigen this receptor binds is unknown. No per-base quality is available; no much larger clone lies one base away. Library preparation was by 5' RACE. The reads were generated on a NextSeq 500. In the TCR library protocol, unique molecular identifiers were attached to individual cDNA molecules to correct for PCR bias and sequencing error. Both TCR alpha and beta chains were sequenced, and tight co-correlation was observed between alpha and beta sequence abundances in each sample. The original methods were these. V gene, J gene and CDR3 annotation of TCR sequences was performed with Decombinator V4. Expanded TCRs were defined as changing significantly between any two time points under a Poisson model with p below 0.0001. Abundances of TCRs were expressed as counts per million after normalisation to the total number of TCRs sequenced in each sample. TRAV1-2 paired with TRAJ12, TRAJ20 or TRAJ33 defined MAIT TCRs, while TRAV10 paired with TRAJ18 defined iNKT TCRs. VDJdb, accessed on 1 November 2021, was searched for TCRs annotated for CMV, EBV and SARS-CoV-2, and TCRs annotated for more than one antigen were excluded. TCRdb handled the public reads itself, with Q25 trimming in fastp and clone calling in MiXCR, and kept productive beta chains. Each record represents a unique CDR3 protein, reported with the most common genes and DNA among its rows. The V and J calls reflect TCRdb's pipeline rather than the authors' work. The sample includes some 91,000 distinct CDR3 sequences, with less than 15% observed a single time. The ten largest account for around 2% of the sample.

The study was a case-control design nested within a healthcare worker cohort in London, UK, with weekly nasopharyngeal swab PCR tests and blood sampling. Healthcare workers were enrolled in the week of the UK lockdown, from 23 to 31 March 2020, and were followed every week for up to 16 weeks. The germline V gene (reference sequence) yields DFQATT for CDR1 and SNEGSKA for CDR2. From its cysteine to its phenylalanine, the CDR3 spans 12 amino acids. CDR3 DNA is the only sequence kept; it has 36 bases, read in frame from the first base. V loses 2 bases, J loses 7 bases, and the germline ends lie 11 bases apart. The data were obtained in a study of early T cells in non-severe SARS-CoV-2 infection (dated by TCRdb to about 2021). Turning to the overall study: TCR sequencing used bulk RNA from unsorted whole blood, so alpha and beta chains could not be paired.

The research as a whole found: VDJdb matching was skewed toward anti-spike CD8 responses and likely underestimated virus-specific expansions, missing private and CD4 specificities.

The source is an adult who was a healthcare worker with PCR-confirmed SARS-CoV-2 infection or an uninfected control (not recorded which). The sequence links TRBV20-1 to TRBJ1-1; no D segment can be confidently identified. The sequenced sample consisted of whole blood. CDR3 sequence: CSARKSEVEAFF. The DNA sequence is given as TGCAGTGCTAGAAAGTCAGAGGTTGAAGCTTTCTTT.